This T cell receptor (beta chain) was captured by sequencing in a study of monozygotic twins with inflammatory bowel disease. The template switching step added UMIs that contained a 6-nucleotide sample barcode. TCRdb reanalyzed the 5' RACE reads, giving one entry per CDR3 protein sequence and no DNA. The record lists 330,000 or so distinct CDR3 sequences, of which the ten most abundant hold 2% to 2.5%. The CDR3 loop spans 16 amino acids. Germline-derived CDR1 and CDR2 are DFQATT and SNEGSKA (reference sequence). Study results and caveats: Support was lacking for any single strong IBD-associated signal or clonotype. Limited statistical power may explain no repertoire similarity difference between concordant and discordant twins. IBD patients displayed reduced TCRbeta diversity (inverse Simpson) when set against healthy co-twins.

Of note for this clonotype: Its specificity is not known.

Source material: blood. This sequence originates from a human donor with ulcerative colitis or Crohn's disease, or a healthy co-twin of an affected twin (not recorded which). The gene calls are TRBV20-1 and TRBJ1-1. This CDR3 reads CSASGSERIMNTEAFF.